This record looks at one T cell receptor beta chain sequence and its context. Which antigen it targets is not known. The sample holds no much larger clone one base away, and base qualities are not on file. On a MiSeq, deep resolution sequencing aimed for a depth between 1 in 1 million and 1 in 200,000 T cells, with each clonotype covered 10x on average. The immunoSEQ hsTCRB Kit was used to generate TCR beta libraries. In the source study's methods: Data were analyzed with ImmunoSEQ Data Assistant and ImmunoSEQ Analyzer, with V, D and J genes assigned per IMGT definitions. Clonality, with values ranging from 0 to 1, was calculated as one minus the normalized Shannon entropy of productive rearrangement frequencies. Only overrepresented clonotypes making up at least 0.05% of each patient's repertoire were included in the public clonotype analysis. Roughly 13 repertoires from age-matched healthy donors, obtained from immuneACCESS, served as clonality controls. Imported from immuneACCESS, the table was reduced by TCRdb to in-frame sequences with V and J called. These copies leave out some clones; in studies compared against another copy, an unresolved V gene accounts for under half, and the cause of the remainder is not known. The DNA was the basis for D and trimming; V, J and clone size are from that table. The sample has about 300,000 clones on record, roughly 76% of them singletons. The ten largest make up 5.6% of the sample.

The data are from a study of cytotoxic CD8 clonotypes in ibrutinib-treated CLL (dated by TCRdb to about 2021). Turning to the overall study: The cohort had ten to twelve relapsed/refractory and under 16 treatment-naive patients; 17 to 18 were IGHV unmutated. Partial responses were observed in about 25 patients and complete responses in 2; after a median follow-up of roughly 62 months, remission was maintained in 14 patients and progression was observed in approximately twelve. Cryopreserved peripheral blood mononuclear cells were obtained before treatment, at response, and at either sustained remission or disease progression. On average, each sample yielded around 250,000 productive templates and 80,000 to 95,000 productive rearrangements. Of the approximately 90 people in the trial, about 25 had longitudinal samples available. Every remission and progressive disease sample was obtained while ibrutinib was still being received by the patients. Response samples were obtained after a median of approximately eleven months of treatment, with a range of roughly 6 to 40 months. Here is what the overall study found, with its caveats: Clonality rose at ibrutinib response, remained stable during sustained remission, and dropped back toward baseline at progression. Sampling times were not matched between patients in sustained remission and patients whose disease was progressing, and lymph node repertoires were not examined. Baseline clonality exceeded that of age-matched healthy donors and correlated strongly with circulating CD8+ T-cell counts. Public clonotypes were found to be uncommon and were observed to contract or remain stable during treatment; the increase in clonality was shown to reflect expansion of private clonotypes at ibrutinib response.

The germline V gene sets CDR1 to LGHNA and CDR2 to YNFKEQ. The germline V and J ends show losses of 0 bases and 5 bases respectively, and no gene match explains 5 bases of the junction. From the cysteine up to the phenylalanine, the CDR3 has a length of 16 residues. The kept DNA is CDR3 alone, 48 bases in frame from the first base. According to the study, the label for this sample's time point signals: progressive disease on ibrutinib. Around 2 micrograms of genomic DNA were extracted from cryopreserved PBMCs for TCR beta library preparation. Longitudinal blood samples from CLL patients receiving ibrutinib monotherapy were subjected to high-throughput TCR beta sequencing. The patients took part in an open-label, single-center phase 2 trial of ibrutinib monotherapy.

This receptor was obtained from a human donor with chronic lymphocytic leukemia. The V gene is TRBV4-2 and the J gene is TRBJ2-5; 11 junctional bases match TRBD1. The material sequenced was PBMCs, taken at disease progression, from a patient treated with ibrutinib. The CDR3 protein is CASSQDWTGGAETQYF. The sequenced DNA: TGTGCCAGCAGCCAAGATTGGACAGGGGGCGCCGAGACCCAGTACTTC.